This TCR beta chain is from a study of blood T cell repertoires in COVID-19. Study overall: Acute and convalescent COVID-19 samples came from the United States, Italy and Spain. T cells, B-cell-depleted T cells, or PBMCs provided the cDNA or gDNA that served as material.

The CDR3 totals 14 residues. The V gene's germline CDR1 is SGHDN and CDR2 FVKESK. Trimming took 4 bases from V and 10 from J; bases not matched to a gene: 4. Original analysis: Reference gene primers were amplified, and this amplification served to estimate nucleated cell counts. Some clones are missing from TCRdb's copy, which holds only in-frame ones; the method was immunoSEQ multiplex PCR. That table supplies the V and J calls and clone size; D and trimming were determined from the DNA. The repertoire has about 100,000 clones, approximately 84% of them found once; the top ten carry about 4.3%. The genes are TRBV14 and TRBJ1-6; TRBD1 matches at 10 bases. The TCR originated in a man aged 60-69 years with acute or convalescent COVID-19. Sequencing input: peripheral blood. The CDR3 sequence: CASSRQGAWSPLHF. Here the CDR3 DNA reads TGTGCCAGCAGCCGACAGGGGGCTTGGTCACCCCTCCACTTT.